A single sample gave rise to the 11 T cell receptor beta chains below, sequenced in a study of blood T cell repertoires in COVID-19. Sequencing was performed with immunoSEQ multiplex PCR; in TCRdb, only in-frame clones are kept and a portion is missing. The sample lists some 250,000 clones; roughly 86% were seen once. The sample taken for sequencing was peripheral blood. The receptor source for this set is a woman aged 25 to 45 who had recovered from COVID-19.

This chain connects TRBV5-4 to TRBJ2-2; a weak D match, TRBD1 (5 bases). The germline V gene encodes CDR1 SGHNT and CDR2 YYREEE (reference sequence). V was pared by 0 bases and J by 5 bases, with 8 bases between. The length of the CDR3 is 14 residues. CDR3: CASSLGQKTGELFF. The CDR3, as DNA: TGTGCCAGCAGCTTGGGACAGAAAACCGGGGAGCTGTTTTTT.

This clone was found once. The chain joins TRBV27 to TRBJ2-1; D is unresolved. This CDR3 is built from 13 residues. CDR1 and CDR2 from the germline V gene are MNHEY and SMNVEV (reference sequence). With 10 bases removed from V and 10 bases from J, the gap between germline ends came to 20 bases. CDR3 in amino acids: CATITARATEQFF. CDR3 DNA sequence: TGTGCCACCATCACCGCCCGCGCGACAGAGCAGTTCTTC.

In this sample, this clone turned up once. The chain employs TRBV30 and TRBJ1-4; 9 positions match TRBD1. Per germline, CDR1 GTSNPN and CDR2 SVGIG (reference sequence). Trimming cost V 2 bases and J 6 bases; bases outside gene matches: 1. The CDR3 has 13 residues. CDR3 loop: CAWSRTGDEKLFF. The CDR3 DNA is TGTGCCTGGAGTAGGACAGGGGATGAAAAACTGTTTTTT. Supplemented by reference TRBV30 and TRBJ1-4, the full variable domain reads SQTIHQWPATLVQPVGSPLSLECTVEGTSNPNLYWYRQAAGRGLQLLFYSVGIGQISSEVPQNLSASRPQDRQFILSSKKLLLSDSGFYLCAWSRTGDEKLFFGSGTQLSVL.

V is TRBV27 and J is TRBJ1-6, with 9 positions matching TRBD1. Germline V gives CDR1 MNHEY, CDR2 SMNVEV (reference sequence). The CDR3 covers 15 residues. With 5 bases clipped from V and 7 bases from J, the junction kept 6 bases outside the gene matches. CDR3 residues: CASSLAQGANSPLHF. CDR3 nucleotides: TGTGCCAGCAGTCTAGCACAGGGGGCCAATTCACCCCTCCACTTT.

V and J are TRBV6-5 and TRBJ2-5, with a tentative D call TRBD2 (6 bases). This CDR3 has 14 residues. Germline V gene sequence: CDR1 MNHEY, CDR2 SVGAGI. V was cut by 3 bases and J by 5 bases, with 13 bases left in between. DNA for the CDR3: TGTGCCAGCAGTTATGGCGGGGTCGGGGAGACCCAGTACTTC. This sequence encodes CASSYGGVGETQYF.

This chain connects TRBV5-4 to TRBJ1-2; TRBD1 aligns across 7 bases. Trimming took 4 bases from V and 2 from J; bases not matched to a gene: 8. This CDR3 contains 15 residues. Germline lookup yields CDR1 SGHNT and CDR2 YYREEE (reference sequence). CDR3 nucleotide sequence: TGTGCCAGCAGCGGGGGGACACAGGGGAACTATGGCTACACCTTC. Translated: CASSGGTQGNYGYTF.

The rearrangement links TRBV2 to TRBJ2-2; 7 bases are shared with TRBD1. V was clipped by 7 bases and J by 4 bases; unmatched bases: 3. The V gene's germline CDR1 is SNHLY and CDR2 FYNNEI. The CDR3 has 13 amino acids. CDR3 protein: CASMGQLTGELFF. CDR3 DNA sequence: TGTGCCAGCATGGGACAGCTCACCGGGGAGCTGTTTTTT.

This sequence joins TRBV5-1 and TRBJ2-7, with D uncertain. Trimming removed 3 bases from V and 7 bases from J, with 17 bases in between. The CDR3 has 14 amino acids. CDR1 is SGHRS and CDR2 is YFSETQ in the germline V gene. As DNA, the CDR3 is TGCGCCAGCAGCTCAGGTCAATCAAGTATGGAGCAGTACTTC. It yields the protein CASSSGQSSMEQYF.

The CDR3 loop is CASSPRPGLGSADTQYF. CDR3 nucleotide sequence: TGTGCCAGCAGCCCCCGACCGGGACTAGGTAGCGCAGATACGCAGTATTTT. The rearrangement links TRBV7-8 to TRBJ2-3; 8 bases match TRBD2. CDR1 and CDR2 (germline): SGHVS, FQNEAQ. The V gene end was trimmed by 5 bases and the J gene end by 4 bases; junction bases not matched to a gene: 14. CDR3 length: 17 amino acids.

The chain employs TRBV7-3 and TRBJ2-1; 7 bases match TRBD1. V lost 4 bases to trimming and J lost 4 bases; unmatched junction nucleotides: 16. CDR1 is SGHTA, CDR2 FQGTGA, per germline. The CDR3 covers 18 residues. CDR3 DNA: TGTGCCAGCAGCTCCTCCCCGACAGGGCCGCTATCATACAATGAGCAGTTCTTC. It translates to CASSSSPTGPLSYNEQFF. Based on the CDR3 plus reference TRBV7-3 and TRBJ2-1, the full variable domain is GAGVSQTPSNKVTEKGKYVELRCDPISGHTALYWYRQSLGQGPEFLIYFQGTGAADDSGLPNDRFFAVRPEGSVSTLKIQRTERGDSAVYLCASSSSPTGPLSYNEQFFGPGTRLTVL.

The J gene is TRBJ1-2, the V gene TRBV6-5; TRBD1 matches 8 bases. Germline lookup yields CDR1 MNHEY and CDR2 SVGAGI. Trimming took 2 bases from V and 4 from J; bases not matched to a gene: 9. The CDR3 has 16 residues. The CDR3 is CASSYHRDRPSYGYTF. CDR3 bases: TGTGCCAGCAGTTACCACAGGGACAGGCCCAGCTATGGCTACACCTTC.